This T cell receptor (beta chain) was profiled in a study of regulatory T cells in long-lasting Graves disease. Study summary: Patients newly diagnosed with Graves' had been on antithyroid drugs for under 3 months.

Germline values: CDR1 MNHEY, CDR2 SVGEGT. This CDR3 comprises 14 residues. The germline V and J ends were trimmed by 7 bases and 0 bases, with 10 bases remaining between them. Described time point: newly diagnosed GD, antithyroid drugs for less than 3 months. Following extraction of RNA from PBMCs, that RNA was used to make the TCR library. Assembly of TCR beta libraries relied on iRepertoire HTBI primers together with Arm-PCR of CDR3 regions. TCRdb re-called the multiplex PCR reads with MiXCR, one entry per CDR3 protein. The profile covers 370,000 or so distinct CDR3 sequences, with around 15% appearing a single time and over 20% taken by the ten largest. The sample also formed part of further work on T cells in Graves' hyperthyroidism and ophthalmopathy. As reported in that work: These patients, aged 18 to 65, had recently diagnosed hyperthyroidism lasting under 2 months.

The V gene is TRBV6-2 or TRBV6-3, the J gene TRBJ1-3; D is unclear. Here the sequenced sample was peripheral blood mononuclear cells (PBMCs), taken at new diagnosis, from a patient treated with antithyroid drugs. This TCR was sampled from a woman between 18 and 29 years old with Graves disease. As DNA, the CDR3 is TGTGCCAGCAAAGCCGCGTTCTCTGGAAACACCATATATTTT. The encoded protein is CASKAAFSGNTIYF.